A single sample gave rise to the 18 T cell receptor beta chains below, sequenced in a study of blood T cell repertoires in COVID-19. The assay was immunoSEQ multiplex PCR, and TCRdb's table has in-frame clones only and misses some. The table has over 200,000 clones, over 75% seen once; the top ten hold over 3.5%. The sample taken for sequencing was PBMCs or T cells enriched from blood (not recorded which). The receptors come from a woman between 25 and 40 years old who had been exposed to COVID-19.

Notes on this clone: At one boundary the junction diverges from the germline segment, which might be a read error. The chain recombines TRBV4-1 with TRBJ2-7, with 7 bases aligning to TRBD2. This CDR3 has 13 amino acids. CDR1 is MGHRA, CDR2 YSYEKL, per germline. CDR3 loop: CASSQEGLADRNF. CDR3 sequence (DNA): TGCGCCAGCAGCCAAGAGGGCCTAGCGGATCGAAACTTC.

This chain uses TRBV27 with TRBJ1-2; D gene ambiguous. CDR1 is MNHEY and CDR2 is SMNVEV in the germline V gene (reference sequence). The CDR3 covers 15 residues. V was clipped by 6 bases and J by 0 bases, with 14 bases between them. The CDR3 region has the DNA TGTGCCAGCAGCCCAACGGGGTACGCTAACTATGGCTACACCTTC. Protein sequence: CASSPTGYANYGYTF.

This chain joins TRBV28 and TRBJ1-1; D not resolved. Trimming left V 8 bases short and J 5 bases short, with 18 bases between. The length of the CDR3 is 14 residues. Per the germline V gene, CDR1 is MDHEN and CDR2 is SYDVKM. The chain's CDR3 is CASSQLGPKTEAFF. The CDR3 DNA is TGTGCCAGCTCACAGTTGGGCCCAAAGACTGAAGCTTTCTTT.

The chain has TRBV19 and TRBJ2-2, with D possibly TRBD1 on 5 matching bases. Germline CDR1 and CDR2: LNHDA and SQIVND (reference sequence). Trimming left V 5 bases short and J 4 bases short, with 17 bases between. CDR3 length: 16 amino acids. In nucleotides, the CDR3 is TGTGCCAGTAGTCCTCTACAGGCAATCATCACCGGGGAGCTGTTTTTT. Translating gives CASSPLQAIITGELFF. The complete variable domain, with remaining parts taken from reference TRBV19 and TRBJ2-2, reads DGGITQSPKYLFRKEGQNVTLSCEQNLNHDAMYWYRQDPGQGLRLIYYSQIVNDFQKGDIAEGYSVSREKKESFPLTVTSAQKNPTAFYLCASSPLQAIITGELFFGEGSRLTVL.

The chain uses TRBV5-1 and TRBJ2-1; 15 nucleotides agree with TRBD2. The CDR3 is 15 residues long. Per germline, CDR1 SGHRS and CDR2 YFSETQ. The J segment lost 6 bases and the V segment lost 4 bases, leaving 2 bases of the junction unmatched. CDR3 DNA: TGCGCCAGCAGCCCGGGACTAGCGGGAGGCAATGAGCAGTTCTTC. Translating gives CASSPGLAGGNEQFF.

In its sample, this clone was seen a few times. The chain combines TRBV15 with TRBJ2-7, with D tentatively TRBD1 (6 bases). The CDR3 sequence is 15 residues long. Trimming pared 6 bases from V and 1 base from J, leaving 16 bases between. Germline CDR1 reads LNHNV; CDR2 reads YYDKDF (reference sequence). Written as DNA, the CDR3 is TGTGCCACCAGGCGTACAGGGTTTACGTCCTACGAGCAGTACTTC. Amino acid sequence: CATRRTGFTSYEQYF.

This chain connects TRBV12-3 or TRBV12-4 to TRBJ2-1; D gene ambiguous. The ends were cut back, 10 bases at V and 2 bases at J, with 3 bases in the middle. The length of the CDR3 is 10 residues. The CDR3 loop reads CAITYNEQFF. The CDR3 coding sequence is TGTGCCATCACCTACAATGAGCAGTTCTTC.

V usage is TRBV6-5 and J usage is TRBJ2-5; 7 nucleotides agree with TRBD1. The trim removed 0 bases at V and 4 bases at J, leaving 5 bases unmatched. The CDR3 totals 15 residues. Germline values: CDR1 MNHEY, CDR2 SVGAGI. In DNA form, the CDR3 reads TGTGCCAGCAGTTACTCAGGGGGCCGCGGAGAGACCCAGTACTTC. This sequence encodes CASSYSGGRGETQYF.

V gene TRBV5-1 combines with J gene TRBJ1-5; D remains ambiguous. V lost 0 bases to trimming and J lost 2 bases, with 12 bases between them. This CDR3 is built from 16 residues. Per germline, CDR1 SGHRS and CDR2 YFSETQ. The CDR3 sequence: CASSLGDSGGNQPQHF. CDR3 nucleotides: TGCGCCAGCAGCTTGGGAGACTCGGGAGGCAATCAGCCCCAGCATTTT.

As concerns this clone: This sample also contains other DNA sequences that code for the same CDR3. The chain links TRBV6-5 to TRBJ2-3; a possible D gene is TRBD1 (5 bases). This CDR3 has 14 residues. V lost 0 bases, J lost 1 base, and 5 bases lay in between. Germline-derived CDR1 and CDR2 are MNHEY and SVGAGI. The CDR3 loop reads CASSYSGGTDTQYF. CDR3 nucleotide sequence: TGTGCCAGCAGTTACTCAGGGGGCACAGATACGCAGTATTTT.

The rearrangement uses TRBV3-1 (or the pseudogene TRBV3-2) and TRBJ1-5; 10 bases match TRBD1. The CDR3 is 14 amino acids. V dropped 4 bases and J dropped 7; count of bases not matched to a gene: 4. CDR1 is LGHDT and CDR2 is YNNKEL in the germline V gene (reference sequence). CDR3 sequence: CASSPGQGNQPQHF. CDR3 coding DNA: TGTGCCAGCAGCCCGGGACAGGGGAACCAGCCCCAGCATTTT.

The gene calls are TRBV7-9 and TRBJ2-7, with D hard to call. CDR1 is SEHNR and CDR2 is FQNEAQ in the germline V gene (reference sequence). The CDR3 has 14 residues. Trimming left V 2 bases short and J 3 bases short, with 11 bases between. As DNA, the CDR3 is TGTGCCAGCAGCTTACGTGGCTCGGGCTACGAGCAGTACTTC. It specifies CASSLRGSGYEQYF. The full variable domain, with the rest looked up from reference TRBV7-9 and TRBJ2-7, is DTGVSQNPRHKITKRGQNVTFRCDPISEHNRLYWYRQTLGQGPEFLTYFQNEAQLEKSRLLSDRFSAERPKGSFSTLEIQRTEQGDSAMYLCASSLRGSGYEQYFGPGTRLTVT.

The chain is built from TRBV29-1 and TRBJ1-1; 8 bases fit TRBD1. Germline CDR1 and CDR2: SQVTM and ANQGSEA. Germline trimming cut 6 bases from V and 6 bases from J; bases unmatched to any gene: 3. The CDR3 has 11 amino acids. CDR3 bases: TGCAGCGTAGAGACAGGGGCTGAAGCTTTCTTT. Translation: CSVETGAEAFF.

This chain links TRBV30 with TRBJ1-5; 7 nucleotides agree with TRBD1. The trim removed 3 bases at V and 2 bases at J, leaving 4 bases unmatched. CDR3 length: 14 residues. Germline lookup yields CDR1 GTSNPN and CDR2 SVGIG (reference sequence). The chain's CDR3 is CAWRQGGRNQPQHF. The CDR3 nucleotides read TGTGCCTGGAGGCAGGGGGGTCGCAATCAGCCCCAGCATTTT.

This chain joins TRBV10-3 and TRBJ1-3, with TRBD1 matching 7 bases. Germline V gene data show CDR1 as ENHRY and CDR2 as SYGVKD. Trimming at V came to 6 bases and at J to 8 bases, leaving 13 bases not matched to a gene. The CDR3 loop spans 15 amino acids. The CDR3: CAIRLEDRYRDTIYF. The CDR3 nucleotides are TGTGCCATCAGACTCGAGGACAGGTACAGAGACACCATATATTTT.

The V and J genes are TRBV11-2 and TRBJ2-3; the D gene is possibly TRBD1 (6 bases). Germline assignment: CDR1 SGHAT and CDR2 FQNNGV. V was trimmed by 4 bases and J by 5 bases, leaving 13 bases between them. This CDR3 region has 14 residues. The DNA of the CDR3 is TGTGCCAGCAGCTACGGGACAAACAGAGATACGCAGTATTTT. Residues: CASSYGTNRDTQYF.

CDR3 sequence reads: CSVDHRGDSYEQYF. The CDR3 DNA reads as TGCAGCGTTGATCACAGGGGCGACTCCTACGAGCAGTACTTC. The V call is TRBV29-1, the J call TRBJ2-7, with 7 bases aligning to TRBD1. V dropped 3 bases and J dropped 0; count of bases not matched to a gene: 5. Germline lookup yields CDR1 SQVTM and CDR2 ANQGSEA. This CDR3 has 14 residues.

The chain recombines TRBV12-5 with TRBJ2-7, with D perhaps TRBD1 (6 bases). Trimming took off 6 bases at V and 0 bases at J, with 15 bases between the two ends. Looked up from germline, CDR1 is LGHNT and CDR2 is FRNRAP. This CDR3 has 15 residues. The CDR3 here is CASGFRDIPSYEQYF. DNA of the CDR3: TGTGCTAGTGGGTTCCGGGACATTCCCTCCTACGAGCAGTACTTC.